Listed below are T cell receptor beta chains from one sample, sequenced in a study of cytomegalovirus exposure and HLA in healthy donors. The method was immunoSEQ multiplex PCR; TCRdb's version includes in-frame clones alone and lacks a portion of them. The table includes 200,000 to 250,000 clones, approximately 82% detected once. Sequencing input: PBMCs. The receptor set was obtained from a young man in good health and CMV-seronegative. CDR3s include the opening cysteine and the closing phenylalanine or tryptophan. The D gene is left open where the match is weak. The size of a clone is reported for some rows only, either as once, few or many, or as a class for expanded clones.

D	V	J	size	CDR3	DNA
.	TRBV7-9	TRBJ2-4	once	CASSTQGGVGGDIQYF	TGTGCCAGCAGCACTCAGGGTGGGGTCGGTGGGGACATTCAGTACTTC
.	TRBV6-6	TRBJ2-5	.	CASSPRDKSETQYF	TGTGCCAGCAGTCCCCGGGACAAGAGTGAGACCCAGTACTTC
.	TRBV5-1	TRBJ2-7	.	CASSLGGDYEQYF	TGCGCCAGCAGCTTGGGGGGAGACTACGAGCAGTACTTC
TRBD1	TRBV6-1	TRBJ2-7	.	CASRLTGSSYEQYF	TGTGCCAGCAGGTTGACAGGGAGCTCCTACGAGCAGTACTTC
.	TRBV6-1	TRBJ2-3	few	CASSEGGRESDTQYF	TGTGCCAGCAGTGAAGGTGGCAGGGAATCAGATACGCAGTATTTT
TRBD1	TRBV19	TRBJ1-2	.	CASSFIGTGGYGYTF	TGTGCCAGTAGTTTCATCGGGACAGGGGGCTATGGCTACACCTTC
TRBD1	TRBV6-1	TRBJ1-1	.	CASTRTGGTEAFF	TGTGCCAGCACCAGGACAGGGGGCACTGAAGCTTTCTTT
TRBD2	TRBV2	TRBJ2-7	.	CASKPGLASYEQYF	TGTGCCAGCAAACCGGGACTAGCTAGCTACGAGCAGTACTTC
TRBD2	TRBV2	TRBJ2-5	few	CASSENAAGGETQYF	TGTGCCAGCAGTGAAAATGCGGCGGGGGGAGAGACCCAGTACTTC
.	TRBV2	TRBJ1-1	.	CASKYSTEAFF	TGTGCCAGCAAGTACAGCACTGAAGCTTTCTTT
.	TRBV7-3	TRBJ2-3	.	CASRETGTSTDTQYF	TGTGCCAGCAGAGAGACAGGGACTAGCACAGATACGCAGTATTTT
TRBD2	TRBV7-3	TRBJ2-1	once	CASSSPSGGGYNEQFF	TGTGCCAGCAGCTCCCCCTCGGGGGGAGGGTACAATGAGCAGTTCTTC
TRBD2	TRBV6-4	TRBJ2-7	.	CASSDPGTSGRGSYEQYF	TGTGCCAGCAGTGATCCCGGGACTAGCGGGAGAGGCTCCTACGAGCAGTACTTC
.	TRBV5-6	TRBJ1-5	.	CASSLAGGRQPQHF	TGTGCCAGCAGCCTAGCTGGGGGCAGGCAGCCCCAGCATTTT
.	TRBV27	TRBJ1-2	.	CASSSGSRPYGYTF	TGTGCCAGCAGTTCAGGGTCTCGCCCATATGGCTACACCTTC
.	TRBV19	TRBJ1-5	.	CASSIVRGWDQPQHF	TGTGCCAGTAGTATAGTCAGGGGATGGGATCAGCCCCAGCATTTT
.	TRBV6-6	TRBJ2-7	.	CASSLGQYQYEQYF	TGTGCCAGCAGCCTTGGACAGTACCAGTACGAGCAGTACTTC
.	TRBV6-1	TRBJ2-7	.	CASSEEKDWTYEQYF	TGTGCCAGCAGTGAAGAAAAGGACTGGACCTACGAGCAGTACTTC
TRBD2	TRBV27	TRBJ2-7	.	CASSYGTSGIAQYF	TGTGCCAGCAGTTACGGGACTAGCGGGATAGCGCAGTACTTC
TRBD1	TRBV2	TRBJ2-1	.	CASCGQGLGNEQFF	TGTGCCAGCTGCGGACAGGGTTTGGGCAATGAGCAGTTCTTC
.	TRBV19	TRBJ1-1	.	CASSIVDSRAFF	TGTGCCAGTAGTATAGTCGATTCGAGAGCTTTCTTT
TRBD1	TRBV19	TRBJ2-7	.	CASSTQGNTYEQYF	TGTGCCAGTAGTACACAGGGGAACACCTACGAGCAGTACTTC
.	TRBV6-5	TRBJ1-2	.	CASSPGQGTRYTF	TGTGCCAGCAGCCCGGGCCAGGGGACACGCTACACCTTC
.	TRBV7-2	TRBJ2-7	.	CASSLGWSSYEQYF	TGTGCCAGCAGCTTAGGCTGGAGCTCCTACGAGCAGTACTTC
TRBD2	TRBV5-4	TRBJ2-7	.	CASSLGTSGPAYEQYF	TGTGCCAGCAGCTTGGGGACTAGCGGACCCGCCTACGAGCAGTACTTC
TRBD1	TRBV29-1	TRBJ2-7	.	CSAEGAPGGHEQYF	TGCAGCGCCGAAGGGGCTCCAGGGGGCCACGAGCAGTACTTC
.	TRBV28	TRBJ1-2	few	CASRPEGFFYGYTF	TGTGCCAGCAGGCCGGAGGGGTTTTTCTATGGCTACACCTTC
TRBD1	TRBV30	TRBJ1-5	.	CAWSGTGGNQPQHF	TGTGCCTGGAGCGGGACAGGGGGCAACCAGCCCCAGCATTTT
.	TRBV30	TRBJ2-2	once	CAWSSRQMNTGELFF	TGTGCCTGGAGTAGCAGACAAATGAACACCGGGGAGCTGTTTTTT